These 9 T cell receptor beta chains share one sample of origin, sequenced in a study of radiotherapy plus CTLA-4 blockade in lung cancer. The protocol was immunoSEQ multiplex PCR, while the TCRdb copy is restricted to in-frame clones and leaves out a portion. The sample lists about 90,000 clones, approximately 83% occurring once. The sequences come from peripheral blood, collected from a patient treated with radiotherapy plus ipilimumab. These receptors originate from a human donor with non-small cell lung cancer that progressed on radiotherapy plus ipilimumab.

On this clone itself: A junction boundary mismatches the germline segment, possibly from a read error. The CDR3 is CASSLGDSGGRELCF. CDR3 coding DNA: TGCGCCAGCAGCTTGGGAGACAGTGGAGGGCGAGAATTGTGCTTC. This rearrangement joins TRBV5-1 to TRBJ1-2; maybe TRBD1 (5 bases). CDR3 size: 15 residues. The germline gives CDR1 SGHRS, CDR2 YFSETQ.

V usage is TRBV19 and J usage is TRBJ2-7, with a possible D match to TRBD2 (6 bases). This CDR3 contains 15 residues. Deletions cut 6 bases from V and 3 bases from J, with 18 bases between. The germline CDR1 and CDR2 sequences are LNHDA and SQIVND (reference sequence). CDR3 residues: CASSLTRTKNYEQYF. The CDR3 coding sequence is TGTGCCAGTAGCTTAACTAGGACTAAAAACTACGAGCAGTACTTC.

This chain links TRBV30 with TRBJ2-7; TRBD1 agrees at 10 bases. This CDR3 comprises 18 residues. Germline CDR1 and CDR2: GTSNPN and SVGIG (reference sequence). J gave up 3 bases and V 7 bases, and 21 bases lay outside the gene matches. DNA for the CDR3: TGTGCCTTCTCACCGGCGCCGGGACAGGGGTTCCTAGGCTACGAGCAGTACTTC. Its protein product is CAFSPAPGQGFLGYEQYF. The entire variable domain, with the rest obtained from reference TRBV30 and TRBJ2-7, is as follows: SQTIHQWPATLVQPVGSPLSLECTVEGTSNPNLYWYRQAAGRGLQLLFYSVGIGQISSEVPQNLSASRPQDRQFILSSKKLLLSDSGFYLCAFSPAPGQGFLGYEQYFGPGTRLTVT.

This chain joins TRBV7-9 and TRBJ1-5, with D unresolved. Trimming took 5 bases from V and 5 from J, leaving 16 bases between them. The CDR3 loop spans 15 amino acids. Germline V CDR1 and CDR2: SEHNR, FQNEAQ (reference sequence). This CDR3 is CASSEGSTPHQPQHF. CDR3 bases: TGTGCCAGCAGCGAGGGATCGACCCCGCATCAGCCCCAGCATTTT.

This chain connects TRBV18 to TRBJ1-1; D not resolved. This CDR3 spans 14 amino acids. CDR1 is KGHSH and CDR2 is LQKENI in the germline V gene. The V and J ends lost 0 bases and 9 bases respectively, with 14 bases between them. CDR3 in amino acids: CASSPPTVANKAFF. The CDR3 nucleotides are TGTGCCAGCTCACCACCCACAGTGGCGAATAAAGCTTTCTTT.

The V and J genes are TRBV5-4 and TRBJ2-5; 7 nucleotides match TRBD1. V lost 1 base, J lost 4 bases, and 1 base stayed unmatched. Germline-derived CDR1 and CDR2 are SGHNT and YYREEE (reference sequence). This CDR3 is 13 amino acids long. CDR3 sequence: CASSLNRGETQYF. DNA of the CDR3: TGTGCCAGCAGCTTGAACAGGGGAGAGACCCAGTACTTC.

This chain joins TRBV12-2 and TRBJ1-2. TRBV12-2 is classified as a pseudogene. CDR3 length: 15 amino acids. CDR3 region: CASPLYPSRDYGYTF. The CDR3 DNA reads TGTGCAAGTCCCTTATATCCCTCTAGGGACTATGGCTACACCTTC.

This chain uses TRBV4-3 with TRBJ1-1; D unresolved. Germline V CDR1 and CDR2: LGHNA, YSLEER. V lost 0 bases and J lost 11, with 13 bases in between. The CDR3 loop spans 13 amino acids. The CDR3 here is CASSQDHQSEAFF. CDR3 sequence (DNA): TGCGCCAGCAGCCAAGATCACCAGTCCGAGGCTTTCTTT.

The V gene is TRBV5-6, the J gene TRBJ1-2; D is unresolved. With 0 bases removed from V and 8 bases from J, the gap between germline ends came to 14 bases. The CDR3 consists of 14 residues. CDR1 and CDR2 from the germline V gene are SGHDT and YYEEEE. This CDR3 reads CASSLVGLQGGYTF. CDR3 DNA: TGTGCCAGCAGCTTGGTAGGTCTTCAAGGGGGCTACACCTTC. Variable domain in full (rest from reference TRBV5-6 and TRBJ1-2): DAGVTQSPTHLIKTRGQQVTLRCSPKSGHDTVSWYQQALGQGPQFIFQYYEEEERQRGNFPDRFSGHQFPNYSSELNVNALLLGDSALYLCASSLVGLQGGYTFGSGTRLTVV.